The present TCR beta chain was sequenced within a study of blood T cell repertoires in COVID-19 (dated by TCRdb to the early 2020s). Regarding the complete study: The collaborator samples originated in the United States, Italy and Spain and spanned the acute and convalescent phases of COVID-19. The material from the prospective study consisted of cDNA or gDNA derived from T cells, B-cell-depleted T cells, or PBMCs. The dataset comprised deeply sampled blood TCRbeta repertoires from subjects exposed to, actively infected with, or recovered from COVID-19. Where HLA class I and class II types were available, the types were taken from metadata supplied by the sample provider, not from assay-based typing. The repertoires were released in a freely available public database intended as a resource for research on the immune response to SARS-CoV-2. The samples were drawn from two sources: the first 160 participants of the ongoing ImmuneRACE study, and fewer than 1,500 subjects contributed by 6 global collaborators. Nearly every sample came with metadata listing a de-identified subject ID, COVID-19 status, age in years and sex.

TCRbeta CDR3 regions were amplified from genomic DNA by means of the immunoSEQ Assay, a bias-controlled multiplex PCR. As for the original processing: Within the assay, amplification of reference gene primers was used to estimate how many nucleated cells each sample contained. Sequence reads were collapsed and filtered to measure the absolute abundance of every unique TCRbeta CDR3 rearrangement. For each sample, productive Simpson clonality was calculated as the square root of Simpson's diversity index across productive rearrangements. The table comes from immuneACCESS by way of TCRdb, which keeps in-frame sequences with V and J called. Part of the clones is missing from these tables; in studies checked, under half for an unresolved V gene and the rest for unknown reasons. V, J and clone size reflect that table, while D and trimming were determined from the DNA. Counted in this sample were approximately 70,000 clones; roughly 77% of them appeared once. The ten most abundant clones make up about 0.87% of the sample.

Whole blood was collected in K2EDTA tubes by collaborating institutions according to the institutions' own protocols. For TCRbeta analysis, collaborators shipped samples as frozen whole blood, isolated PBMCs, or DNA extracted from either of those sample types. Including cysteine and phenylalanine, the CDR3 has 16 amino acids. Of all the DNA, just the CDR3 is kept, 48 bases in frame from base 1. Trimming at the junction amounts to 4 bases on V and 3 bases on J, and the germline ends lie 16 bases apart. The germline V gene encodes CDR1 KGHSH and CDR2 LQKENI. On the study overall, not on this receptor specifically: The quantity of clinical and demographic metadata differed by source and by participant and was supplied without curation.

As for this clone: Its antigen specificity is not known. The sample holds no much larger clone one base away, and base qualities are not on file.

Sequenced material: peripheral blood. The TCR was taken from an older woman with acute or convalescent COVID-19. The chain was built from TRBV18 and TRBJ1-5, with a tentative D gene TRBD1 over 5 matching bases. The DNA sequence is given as TGTGCCAGCTCACTTCGGGCTGACAGCGTCAATCAGCCCCAGCATTTT. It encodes CASSLRADSVNQPQHF.